Sequencing of this TCR beta chain was carried out in a study of CD8+ T cells in alopecia areata. Study-level background: Treated individuals took tofacitinib by mouth, 5 to 10 mg twice daily.

The V and J ends lost 4 bases and 4 bases respectively, with 7 bases between them. Germline lookup yields CDR1 SQVTM and CDR2 ANQGSEA. The CDR3 has 11 amino acids. Extracted RNA was reverse transcribed into cDNA, the sequencing template. Sequencing used immunoSEQ multiplex PCR; TCRdb keeps in-frame clones, though not all of them. Of 130,000 to 150,000 clones in the sample, approximately 50% are singletons; the top ten hold less than 1%. The sorting of PBMCs gave CD4+ and CD8+ T cells. To note about this clone: Its antigen remains unknown.

Study outcomes and limitations: Compared with normal scalp, lesional scalp had higher clonality and more expanded CD8+ clones.

The specimen was CD4+ T cells sorted from blood, collected at week 0. The receptor was derived from a human donor with alopecia areata. The rearrangement links TRBV29-1 to TRBJ1-2; D unresolved. CDR3 bases: TGCAGCGTTGTATCTGGCTATGGCTACACCTTC. Residues: CSVVSGYGYTF.